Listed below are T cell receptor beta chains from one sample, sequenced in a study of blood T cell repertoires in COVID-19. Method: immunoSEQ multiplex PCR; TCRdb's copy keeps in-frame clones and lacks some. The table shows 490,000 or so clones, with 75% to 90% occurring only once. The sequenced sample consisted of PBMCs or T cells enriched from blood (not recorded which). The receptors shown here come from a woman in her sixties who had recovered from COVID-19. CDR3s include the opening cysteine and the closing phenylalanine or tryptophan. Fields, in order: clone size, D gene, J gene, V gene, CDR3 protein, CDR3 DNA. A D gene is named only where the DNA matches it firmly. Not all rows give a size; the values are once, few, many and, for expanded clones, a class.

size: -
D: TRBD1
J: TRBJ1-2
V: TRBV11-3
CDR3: CASSLGTGGNGYTF
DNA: TGTGCCAGCAGCTTAGGGACAGGGGGCAATGGCTACACCTTC

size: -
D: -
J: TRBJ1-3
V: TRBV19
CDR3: CASVRSAGNTIYF
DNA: TGTGCCAGTGTACGGAGTGCTGGAAACACCATATATTTT

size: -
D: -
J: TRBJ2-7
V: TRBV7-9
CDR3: CASSYRDTYERYF
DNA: TGTGCCAGCAGTTACCGGGACACGTACGAGCGGTACTTC

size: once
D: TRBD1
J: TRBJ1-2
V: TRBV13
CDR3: CASSLGLGQEPNYGYTF
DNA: TGTGCCAGCAGCTTAGGCCTCGGACAGGAGCCAAACTATGGCTACACCTTC

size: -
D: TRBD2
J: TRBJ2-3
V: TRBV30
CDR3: CAWSLEASGGPTDTQYF
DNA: TGTGCCTGGTCCTTAGAGGCCAGCGGGGGACCCACAGATACGCAGTATTTT

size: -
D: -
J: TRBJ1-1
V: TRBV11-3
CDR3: CASSPGQTNTEAFF
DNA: TGTGCCAGCAGCCCCGGACAGACGAACACTGAAGCTTTCTTT

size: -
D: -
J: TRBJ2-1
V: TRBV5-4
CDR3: CATGDEQFF
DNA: TGTGCCACCGGGGATGAGCAGTTCTTC

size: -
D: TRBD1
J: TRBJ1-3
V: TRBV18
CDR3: CASVRDRNRSGNTIYF
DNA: TGTGCCAGCGTCCGGGACAGAAACCGCTCTGGAAACACCATATATTTT

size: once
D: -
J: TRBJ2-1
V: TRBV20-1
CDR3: CSASTQGLGLWDNEQFF
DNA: TGCAGTGCTAGTACTCAGGGACTGGGTTTATGGGACAATGAGCAGTTCTTC

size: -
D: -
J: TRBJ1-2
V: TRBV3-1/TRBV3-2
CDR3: CASSQDYYRRTANYGYTF
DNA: TGTGCCAGCAGCCAAGATTATTACAGGAGGACAGCTAACTATGGCTACACCTTC